Each of the 4 T cell receptor beta chains below was sequenced from the same sample in a study of shared clonotypes between healthy human individuals. TCRdb keeps only in-frame clones here, not all; method: immunoSEQ multiplex PCR. The table shows about 1.1 million clones, with about 72% occurring only once. The sample was memory CD4+ T cells from PBMCs. Subset specified: CD45RA-negative fraction. The receptors were gathered from a man younger than 30 in good health. Some clones in this sample may be carry-over from other donors' samples.

The V gene is TRBV28, the J gene TRBJ2-7; 10 nucleotides line up with TRBD2. Per germline, CDR1 MDHEN and CDR2 SYDVKM. With 6 bases clipped from V and 1 base from J, the junction kept 18 bases outside the gene matches. The CDR3 runs to 19 residues. The CDR3 DNA reads as TGTGCCAGCAGAAACCCCGGAGTGCTAGCGGGAGAGGAGTCCTACGAGCAGTACTTC. This translates into CASRNPGVLAGEESYEQYF.

The rearrangement uses TRBV11-2 and TRBJ2-7, with unresolved D. Trimming removed 4 bases at V and 3 bases at J, with 19 bases between. The CDR3 totals 16 residues. Germline V CDR1 and CDR2: SGHAT, FQNNGV. The CDR3 is CASSSLAGPSHYEQYF. CDR3 bases: TGTGCCAGCAGCTCACTGGCCGGGCCGTCCCACTACGAGCAGTACTTC.

This clone came up a few times. V gene TRBV7-3 combines with J gene TRBJ2-7; TRBD1 aligns across 8 bases. In germline, CDR1 is SGHTA, CDR2 FQGTGA. There are 16 residues in the CDR3. V shed 5 bases and J 0 bases; nucleotides not matched to a gene: 9. The CDR3 loop is CASSRGPDRDSYEQYF. CDR3 coding DNA: TGTGCCAGCAGCCGGGGCCCGGACAGGGACTCCTACGAGCAGTACTTC.

This chain links TRBV7-9 with TRBJ1-1, with unresolved D. CDR3 size: 11 residues. Trimming removed 4 bases from V and 11 bases from J, with 11 bases in between. From germline, CDR1 is SEHNR and CDR2 FQNEAQ (reference sequence). DNA of the CDR3: TGTGCCAGCAGCTCTGGGCGGGCGGCTTTCTTT. Encoded protein: CASSSGRAAFF. The full variable domain, rest sourced from reference TRBV7-9 and TRBJ1-1, is DTGVSQNPRHKITKRGQNVTFRCDPISEHNRLYWYRQTLGQGPEFLTYFQNEAQLEKSRLLSDRFSAERPKGSFSTLEIQRTEQGDSAMYLCASSSGRAAFFGQGTRLTVV.